This entry lists 13 T cell receptor beta chains sequenced from one sample in a study of blood T cells in healthy people across ages. Then a second PCR, running roughly 7 to 11 cycles, was carried out with a sample-barcoded 5' primer and a J-beta primer mix. TCRdb fed the 5' RACE reads into MiXCR, producing one record per CDR3 protein. The sample includes approximately 350,000 distinct CDR3 sequences, 52% of them seen just once. Sequencing was performed on blood. Every receptor here comes from a man aged 55 to 70 in good health.

This chain links TRBV5-6 with TRBJ1-2; D may be TRBD1 (6 bases). V was trimmed by 0 bases and J by 4 bases, leaving 13 bases between them. CDR3 length equals 15 residues. Germline V CDR1 and CDR2: SGHDT, YYEEEE. The CDR3 DNA follows: TGTGCCAGCAGCTTGGTACAGGGAGACGTCTATGGCTACACCTTC. Translated: CASSLVQGDVYGYTF.

This clonotype was seen more than once but under ten times. The chain employs TRBV12-3 or TRBV12-4 and TRBJ2-3, with D unresolved. CDR3 length equals 12 residues. V was pared by 6 bases and J by 7 bases, with 11 bases between. The CDR3 sequence: CASRSTDNTQYF. The CDR3 coding sequence is TGTGCCAGCAGATCGACTGACAATACGCAGTATTTT.

This clonotype was seen repeatedly, ten times or more. The junction departs from the called germline gene at one end, perhaps through a read error. V is TRBV6-1 and J is TRBJ2-7; no definite D call. Germline V gene data show CDR1 as MNHNS and CDR2 as SASEGT. The CDR3 consists of 15 residues. The CDR3 region has the DNA TGTGCCAGCAGTGAAGCGCGAAGTGGCTCCTCCGAGCAGTACTTC. Translating gives CASSEARSGSSEQYF.

The CDR3 DNA is TGCAGTGCTTACTCCGGGATAGCGGGAAATACAGATACGCAGTATTTT. It encodes CSAYSGIAGNTDTQYF. J is TRBJ2-3 and V is TRBV20-1; 8 positions match TRBD2. Germline CDR1 and CDR2: DFQATT and SNEGSKA (reference sequence). This CDR3 has 16 residues. V lost 5 bases and J lost 3; bases outside the gene matches: 13.

This clonotype was counted only a few times. The chain carries TRBV2 and TRBJ2-5; 8 bases align to TRBD2. Germline V gives CDR1 SNHLY, CDR2 FYNNEI. V was clipped by 1 base and J by 4 bases; unmatched bases: 5. This CDR3 comprises 15 residues. Here the CDR3 DNA reads TGTGCCAGCAGTGAAGAGTGGCTAGCGGGAGAGACCCAGTACTTC. This codes for CASSEEWLAGETQYF.

This clonotype has just a few counts. The chain couples TRBV4-1 to TRBJ2-5, with D perhaps TRBD2 (5 bases). Trimming removed 0 bases from V and 4 bases from J, with 15 bases in between. Germline CDR1 is MGHRA and CDR2 is YSYEKL. CDR3 size: 16 residues. CDR3 bases: TGCGCCAGCAGCCAAGACTCCCCCGGAGGCGGAGAGACCCAGTACTTC. Amino acid sequence: CASSQDSPGGGETQYF.

CDR3 in DNA: TGCAGTGCTAGCAGAGTCGGCTATGGCTACACCTTC. Protein product: CSASRVGYGYTF. V and J are TRBV20-1 and TRBJ1-2; D not certain. Trimming pared 3 bases from V and 4 bases from J, leaving 9 bases between. In germline, CDR1 is DFQATT, CDR2 SNEGSKA (reference sequence). The CDR3 is 12 residues long.

This clonotype was picked up one time. J is TRBJ1-2 and V is TRBV5-1; D ambiguous. Trimming removed 0 bases at V and 4 bases at J, with 13 bases between. The CDR3 loop spans 15 amino acids. Per the germline V gene, CDR1 is SGHRS and CDR2 is YFSETQ. The CDR3 loop reads CASSLAEASTYGYTF. CDR3 nucleotides: TGCGCCAGCAGCTTGGCCGAAGCAAGTACCTATGGCTACACCTTC.

Regarding this clonotype: One end of the junction fails to match germline, which may point to a read error. V gene TRBV7-2 combines with J gene TRBJ2-1, with TRBD2 identical over 13 bases. Germline CDR1 SGHTA, CDR2 FQGNSA. The CDR3 contains 14 residues. The CDR3 region is CASSPTSGRVEQFF. DNA of the CDR3: TGCGCCAGCAGCCCCACTAGCGGGAGGGTTGAGCAGTTCTTC.

The gene calls are TRBV6-6 and TRBJ2-3, with D possibly being TRBD1 (6 bases). Trimming removed 7 bases from V and 1 base from J, with 18 bases in between. CDR3 size: 16 residues. Germline assignment: CDR1 MNHNY and CDR2 SVGAGI (reference sequence). CDR3 coding DNA: TGTGCCAGCAACCCCGTAGGCAGGGGCCGCACAGATACGCAGTATTTT. Encoded protein: CASNPVGRGRTDTQYF.

V is TRBV12-3 or TRBV12-4 and J is TRBJ2-1; perhaps TRBD2 as D (6 bases). The CDR3 has 14 amino acids. Trimming took 4 bases from V and 9 from J, leaving 16 bases between them. The chain's CDR3 is CASSSGLQPGEQFF. CDR3 sequence (DNA): TGTGCCAGCAGTTCGGGACTGCAACCGGGTGAGCAGTTCTTC.

With regard to this clonotype: Its ends do not fully match the called genes, so a read error is possible. This rearrangement joins TRBV15 to TRBJ2-2, with D hard to call. The CDR3 runs 12 residues. Per the germline V gene, CDR1 is LNHNV and CDR2 is YYDKDF (reference sequence). The CDR3: CATRRGVGELFF. CDR3 coding DNA: TGTGCCACCAGAAGAGGTGTGGGGGAGCTGTTTTTT.

This clonotype was found a few times. V and J are TRBV7-2 and TRBJ2-1; 10 bases agree with TRBD2. This CDR3 region has 14 residues. Trimming at V came to 6 bases and at J to 12 bases, leaving 11 bases not matched to a gene. Per the germline V gene, CDR1 is SGHTA and CDR2 is FQGNSA. The CDR3 spells CASSFETSGLRQFF. CDR3 in DNA: TGTGCCAGCAGTTTCGAGACTAGCGGGCTGCGGCAGTTCTTC.